This T cell receptor beta chain emerged from a study of high-grade serous ovarian cancer treatment subgroups (dated by TCRdb to the early 2020s). The study in broad terms: On average, each sample produced around 15,000 sequencing reads and under 9,000 unique TCR beta rearrangements. The study examined TCR beta repertoires in high-grade serous ovarian cancer patients who were grouped under a laparoscopic triage algorithm by complete gross resection or by neoadjuvant chemotherapy response. Of the 30 patients in the cohort, around ten had no residual disease after primary surgery (R0), around ten were excellent NACT responders, and around ten were poor NACT responders. One primary tumor sample and two metastatic tumor samples were collected from each patient, for a total of 90 or so samples. Study-wide findings and limitations: TCR repertoire analyses focused on CDR3; CDR1 and CDR2 were not analyzed. Repertoire similarity ranging from roughly 0.1 to 0.8 was observed between tumors from the same patient, whereas almost no similarity was observed between different patients. Because bulk tumor TCR sequencing provided no spatial information, insight into HGSC tumor complexity and diversity was limited. TCR clonal relatedness correlated positively with neoantigen level and, by trend, with copy number variation and mutation load from whole-genome sequencing.

Of note for this clone: Which antigen it targets is not known. No base qualities exist here, and no much larger clone lies one base off it.

The roughly 90 tumor samples were subjected to high-throughput TCR profiling using ImmunoSEQ. As for how the authors treated the data: Richness (unique productive sequences), clonality, evenness and relatedness were included as repertoire diversity metrics, and similarity between samples was assessed with the Bhattacharyya coefficient. Conclusions stayed consistent in a sensitivity analysis that left out TCRs with fewer than two reads. Here the immuneACCESS table is served through TCRdb, limited to in-frame sequences with V and J called. Missing clones are a known gap in these copies; in checked studies unresolved V genes cover under half, and the rest lacks a known reason. V and J calls plus clone size are reproduced from that table; the DNA served to infer D and trimming. Recorded for this sample are 3,000 to 4,000 clones; about 73% of them occurred a single time. The top ten constitute roughly 9% of the sample.

CDR1 and CDR2, per the germline V gene, are MNHEY and SVGAGI. Trimming costs V 8 bases and J 4 bases, and their ends lie 9 bases apart. Including cysteine and phenylalanine, the CDR3 has 12 amino acids. Only CDR3 DNA remains: 36 bases, in frame from the first base. Collection of tumor samples took place before definitive surgery or chemotherapy. Genomic DNA extraction was performed by the MD Anderson Biospecimen Extraction Resource, and TCR sequencing was carried out by the MD Anderson Cancer Genomics Laboratory. This TCR was recovered from a human donor with high-grade serous ovarian cancer. Sequencing used tumor tissue. Recombination linked TRBV6-5 to TRBJ1-3, with a weak D call of TRBD1 (5 bases match). The CDR3 region has the sequence CASRTSGNTIYF. The DNA reads TGTGCCAGCCGGACATCGGGAAACACCATATATTTT.